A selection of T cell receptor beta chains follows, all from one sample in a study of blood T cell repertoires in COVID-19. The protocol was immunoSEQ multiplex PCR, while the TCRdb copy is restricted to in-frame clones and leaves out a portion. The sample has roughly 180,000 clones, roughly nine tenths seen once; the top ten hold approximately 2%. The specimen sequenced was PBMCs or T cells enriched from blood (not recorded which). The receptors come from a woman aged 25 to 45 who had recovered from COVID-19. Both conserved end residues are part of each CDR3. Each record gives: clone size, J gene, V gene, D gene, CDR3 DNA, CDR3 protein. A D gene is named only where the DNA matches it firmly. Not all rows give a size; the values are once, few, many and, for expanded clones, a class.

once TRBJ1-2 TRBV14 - TGTGCCAGCAGCCAATCTCGGGGAAATGGCTACACCTTC CASSQSRGNGYTF
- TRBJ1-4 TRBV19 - TGTGCCAGTAGTAGATACATCCGGGATGATGAAAAACTGTTTTTT CASSRYIRDDEKLFF
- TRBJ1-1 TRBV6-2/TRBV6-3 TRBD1 TGTGCCAGCAGTCTGGACAGGGGGCTCACTGAAGCTTTCTTT CASSLDRGLTEAFF
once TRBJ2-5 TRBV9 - TGTGCCAGCAGCGTAGGGGGGGGGCACCAAGAGACCCAGTACTTC CASSVGGGHQETQYF
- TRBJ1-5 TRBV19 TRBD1 TGTGCCAGTGGAGGACAGGGACCTAATCAGCCCCAGCATTTT CASGGQGPNQPQHF
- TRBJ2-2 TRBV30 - TGTGCCTGGAGTGCGGTACGTGGCGGGGAGCTGTTTTTT CAWSAVRGGELFF
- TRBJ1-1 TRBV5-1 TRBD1 TGCGCCAGCAGCTTGGGGACAGGGGTCCCCACTGAAGCTTTCTTT CASSLGTGVPTEAFF
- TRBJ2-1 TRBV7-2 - TGTGCCAGCAGCCCGCGGGACTCTGTATCAGGGTCAAGCCCTAATGAGCAGTTCTTC CASSPRDSVSGSSPNEQFF
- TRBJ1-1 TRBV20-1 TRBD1 TGCAGTGCTAGTGCTGCACAGGGGTGGGACACTGAAGCTTTCTTT CSASAAQGWDTEAFF
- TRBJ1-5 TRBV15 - TGTGCCACCAGCAGAGATGCTGTTAGTAAGCCCCAGCATTTT CATSRDAVSKPQHF
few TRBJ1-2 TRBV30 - TGTGCCTCTTATGGCTACACCTTC CASYGYTF
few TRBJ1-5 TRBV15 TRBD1 TGTGCCACCAGCGAGGGGGCGGACAGGGCAATGGGCAATCAGCCCCAGCATTTT CATSEGADRAMGNQPQHF
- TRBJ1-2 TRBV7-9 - TGTGCCAGCAGCTTAGAGGGGCTTGGGGGCTACACCTTC CASSLEGLGGYTF
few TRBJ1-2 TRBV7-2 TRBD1 TGTGCCAGCAGCTTAATACAGGGACAGGCGGAGGGCTACACCTTC CASSLIQGQAEGYTF
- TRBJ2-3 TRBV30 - TGTGCCTGGAGTGCGGTCATTGATACGCAGTATTTT CAWSAVIDTQYF
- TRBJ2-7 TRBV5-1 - TGCGCCAGCAGCTTGGGGGGGCCCGAGCAGTACTTC CASSLGGPEQYF
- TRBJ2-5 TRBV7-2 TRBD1 TGTGCCAGCAGCTTAGCAGGGGGCGGGGAGACCCAGTACTTC CASSLAGGGETQYF
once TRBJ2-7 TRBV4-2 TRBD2 TGTGCCAGCAGCCAATTCAATGGGGGGGCCTACGAGCAGTACTTC CASSQFNGGAYEQYF
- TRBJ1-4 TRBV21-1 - TGTGCCAGCCCAATGGACAGAGCGAGCGAAAAACTGTTTTTT CASPMDRASEKLFF
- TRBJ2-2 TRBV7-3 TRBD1 TGTGCCAGCAGCCCTTCCGGGACAGCGAACACCGGGGAGCTGTTTTTT CASSPSGTANTGELFF
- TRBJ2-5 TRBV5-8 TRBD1 TGTGCCAGCAGCCCCGGACAGGGGGTGCGCGAGACCCAGTACTTC CASSPGQGVRETQYF
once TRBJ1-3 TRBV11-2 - TGTGCCAGCAGCTTAGATCTCACAGCCGCCTCTGGAAACACCATATATTTT CASSLDLTAASGNTIYF
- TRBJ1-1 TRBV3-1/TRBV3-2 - TGTGCCAGCAGCCCGGGTAACACTGAAGCTTTCTTT CASSPGNTEAFF
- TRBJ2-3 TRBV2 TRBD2 TGTGCCAGCAGTCGCGCTAGCGGGGCTAGCACAGATACGCAGTATTTT CASSRASGASTDTQYF
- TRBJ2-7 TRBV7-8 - TGTGCCAGCAGCTTAGGAGGTGGGAGGACATACGAGCAGTACTTC CASSLGGGRTYEQYF
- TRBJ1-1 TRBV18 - TGTGCCAGCTCACCTCGTGGGGGCTCAGGGAACACTGAAGCTTTCTTT CASSPRGGSGNTEAFF
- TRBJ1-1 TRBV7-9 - TGTGCCAGCAGGATTCTAGGTGAAGCTTTCTTT CASRILGEAFF
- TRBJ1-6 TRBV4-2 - TGTGCCAGCAGCCATGGGGCGGCAGGGGATAATTCACCCCTCCACTTT CASSHGAAGDNSPLHF
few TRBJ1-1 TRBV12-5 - TGTGCTAGTGGTTTGGAGAACACAGAAGCTTTCTTT CASGLENTEAFF